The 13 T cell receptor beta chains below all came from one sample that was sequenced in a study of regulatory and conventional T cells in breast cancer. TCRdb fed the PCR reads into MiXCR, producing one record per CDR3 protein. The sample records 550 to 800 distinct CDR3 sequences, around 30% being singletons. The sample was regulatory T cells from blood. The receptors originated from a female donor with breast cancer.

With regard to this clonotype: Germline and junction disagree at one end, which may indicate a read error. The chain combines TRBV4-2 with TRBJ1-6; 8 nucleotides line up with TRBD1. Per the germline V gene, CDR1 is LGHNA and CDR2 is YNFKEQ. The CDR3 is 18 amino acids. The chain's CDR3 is CAGSQIGQGSSYNSPLHF. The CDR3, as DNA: TGTGCCGGCAGCCAAATCGGACAGGGAAGCTCCTATAATTCACCCCTCCACTTT.

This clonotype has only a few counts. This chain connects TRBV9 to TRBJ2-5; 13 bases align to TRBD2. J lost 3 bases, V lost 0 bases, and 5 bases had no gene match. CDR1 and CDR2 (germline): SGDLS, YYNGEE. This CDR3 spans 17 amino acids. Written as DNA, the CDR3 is TGTGCCAGCAGCGTAGCACCCGGGACTAGCGGGGAAGAGACCCAGTACTTC. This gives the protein CASSVAPGTSGEETQYF.

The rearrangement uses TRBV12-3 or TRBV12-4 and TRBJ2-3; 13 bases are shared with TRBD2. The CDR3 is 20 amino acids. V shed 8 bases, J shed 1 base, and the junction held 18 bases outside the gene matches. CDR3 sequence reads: CASSRNRGTSGVSGTDTQYF. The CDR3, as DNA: TGTGCCAGCTCGAGAAACAGAGGGACTAGCGGGGTTTCCGGCACAGATACGCAGTATTTT.

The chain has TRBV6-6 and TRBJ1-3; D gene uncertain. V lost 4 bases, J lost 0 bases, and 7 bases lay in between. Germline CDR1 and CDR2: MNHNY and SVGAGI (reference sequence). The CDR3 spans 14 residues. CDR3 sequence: CASSFDTSGNTIYF. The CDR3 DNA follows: TGTGCCAGCAGTTTTGACACCTCTGGAAACACCATATATTTT.

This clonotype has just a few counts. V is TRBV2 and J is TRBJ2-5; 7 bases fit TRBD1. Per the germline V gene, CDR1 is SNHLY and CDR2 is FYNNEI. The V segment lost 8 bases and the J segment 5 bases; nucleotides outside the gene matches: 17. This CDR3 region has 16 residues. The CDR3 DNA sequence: TGTGCCAGCTTAGGAAGGACAGGCCCAATGATGGAGACCCAGTACTTC. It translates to CASLGRTGPMMETQYF.

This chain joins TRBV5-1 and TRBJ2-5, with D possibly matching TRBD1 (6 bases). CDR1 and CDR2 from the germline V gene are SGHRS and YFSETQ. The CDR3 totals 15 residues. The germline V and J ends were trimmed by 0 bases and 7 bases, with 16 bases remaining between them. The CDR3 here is CASSLGTATSGTQYF. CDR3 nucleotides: TGCGCCAGCAGCTTGGGGACAGCAACGTCGGGGACCCAGTACTTC.

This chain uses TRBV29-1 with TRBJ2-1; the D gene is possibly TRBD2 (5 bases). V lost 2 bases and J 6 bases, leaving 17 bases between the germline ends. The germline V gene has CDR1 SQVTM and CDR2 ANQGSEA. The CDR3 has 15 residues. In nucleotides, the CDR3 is TGCAGCGTTGAAAAGGCGAGGGTCTGGGGCAATGAGCAGTTCTTC. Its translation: CSVEKARVWGNEQFF.

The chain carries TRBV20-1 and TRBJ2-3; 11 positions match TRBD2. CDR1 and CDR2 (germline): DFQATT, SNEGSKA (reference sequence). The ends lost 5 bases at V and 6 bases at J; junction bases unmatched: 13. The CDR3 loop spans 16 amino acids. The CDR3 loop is CSALAGGNSPGDTQYF. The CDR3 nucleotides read TGCAGTGCTTTAGCGGGAGGGAACTCACCTGGGGATACGCAGTATTTT.

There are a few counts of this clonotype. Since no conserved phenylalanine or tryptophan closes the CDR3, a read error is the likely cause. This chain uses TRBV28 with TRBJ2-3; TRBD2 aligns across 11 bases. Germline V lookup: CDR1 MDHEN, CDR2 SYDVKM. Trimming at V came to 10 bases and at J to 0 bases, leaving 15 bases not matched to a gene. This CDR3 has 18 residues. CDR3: CATYLAGGPARSTDTQYS. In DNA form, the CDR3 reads TGTGCCACCTATCTAGCGGGAGGCCCCGCCCGGAGCACAGATACGCAGTATTCT.

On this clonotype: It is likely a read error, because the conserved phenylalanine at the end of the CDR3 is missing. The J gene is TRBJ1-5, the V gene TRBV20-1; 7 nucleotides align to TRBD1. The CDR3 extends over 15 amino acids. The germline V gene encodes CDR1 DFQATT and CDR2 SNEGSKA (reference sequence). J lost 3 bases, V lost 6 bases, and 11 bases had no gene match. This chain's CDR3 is CSAGDSHSPNQPQHS. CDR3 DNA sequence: TGCAGTGCCGGGGACAGCCACTCTCCCAATCAGCCCCAGCATTCT.

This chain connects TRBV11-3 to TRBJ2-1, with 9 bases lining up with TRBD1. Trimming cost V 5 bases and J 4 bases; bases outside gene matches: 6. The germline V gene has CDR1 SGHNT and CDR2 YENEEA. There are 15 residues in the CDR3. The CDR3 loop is CASSPGQGSYNEQFF. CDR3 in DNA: TGTGCCAGCAGCCCCGGACAGGGGTCTTACAATGAGCAGTTCTTC.

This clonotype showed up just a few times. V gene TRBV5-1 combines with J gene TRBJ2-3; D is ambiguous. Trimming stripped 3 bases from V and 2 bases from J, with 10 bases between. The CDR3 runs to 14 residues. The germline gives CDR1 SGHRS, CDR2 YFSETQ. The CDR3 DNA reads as TGCGCCAGCAGCTCTGGCGCGGCCACAGATACGCAGTATTTT. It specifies CASSSGAATDTQYF.

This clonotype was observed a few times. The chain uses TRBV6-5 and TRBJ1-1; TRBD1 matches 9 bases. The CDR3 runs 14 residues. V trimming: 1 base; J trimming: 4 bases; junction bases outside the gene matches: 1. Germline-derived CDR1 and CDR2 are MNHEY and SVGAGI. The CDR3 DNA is TGTGCCAGCAGTTACTGGACAGGGGTCACTGAAGCTTTCTTT. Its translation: CASSYWTGVTEAFF.